Listed here are 27 T cell receptor beta chains from one sample, sequenced in a study of T cells in women clearing cervical HPV infection. Sequenced by immunoSEQ multiplex PCR; TCRdb stores in-frame clones only, minus some. This repertoire includes about 20,000 clones. The sample taken for sequencing was blood buffy coat. Every receptor here comes from a woman aged 18 to 75 with a cervical HPV16 infection that either progressed to CIN3+ or cleared (not recorded which).

Note on this clone: The read ends 3 residues early relative to the CDR3; the germline J gene fills the gap. The chain links TRBV5-6 to TRBJ1-4, with 7 bases identical to TRBD1. V lost 4 bases, J lost 3 bases, and 6 bases stayed unmatched. The CDR3 is 15 residues long. In germline, CDR1 is SGHDT, CDR2 YYEEEE. CDR3 residues: CASSPGTAANEKLFF. The sequenced CDR3 bases are TGTGCCAGCAGCCCCGGGACAGCTGCTAATGAAAAA.

As to this clone: Coverage ceases 3 residues before the CDR3 finishes, and the germline J gene fills in the end. V and J are TRBV4-2 and TRBJ2-3; D is possibly TRBD2 (6 bases). Trimming stripped 0 bases from V and 3 bases from J, with 13 bases between. Germline loops: CDR1 LGHNA, CDR2 YNFKEQ. The CDR3 extends over 16 amino acids. The sequenced part of the CDR3 DNA is TGTGCCAGCAGCCAAGACCTTGGTAGCGGAACAGATACG. It yields the protein CASSQDLGSGTDT. The complete CDR3 protein is CASSQDLGSGTDTQYF.

As regards this clone: The read terminates 3 residues before the CDR3 end, so the remaining end is supplied by the germline J gene. The chain is built from TRBV19 and TRBJ1-3, with D perhaps matching TRBD1 (5 bases). This CDR3 is built from 16 residues. The germline CDR1 and CDR2 sequences are LNHDA and SQIVND (reference sequence). V gave up 7 bases and J gave up 0 bases, with 16 bases separating them. The covered CDR3 bases are TGTGCCAGTACAAGGGGTCCAAAGGCCTCTGGAAACACC. Translated, it gives CASTRGPKASGNT. The entire CDR3 reads CASTRGPKASGNTIYF.

Concerning this clone itself: Read data end 3 residues before the CDR3 end; the end is taken from the germline J gene. This chain uses TRBV18 with TRBJ1-2; D might be TRBD1 (6 bases). Trimming took 3 bases from V and 5 from J, leaving 16 bases between them. Germline V gene lookup returns CDR1 KGHSH and CDR2 LQKENI. The CDR3 loop spans 15 amino acids. The CDR3 region is CASSPDPGQRYGYTF. The covered CDR3 bases are TGTGCCAGCTCACCGGATCCGGGACAACGTTATGGC.

About this clone: The read terminates 3 residues before the CDR3 end, so the remaining end is supplied by the germline J gene. The V call is TRBV20-1, the J call TRBJ1-1; 10 nucleotides agree with TRBD1. Germline lookup yields CDR1 DFQATT and CDR2 SNEGSKA (reference sequence). The CDR3 has 15 amino acids. V dropped 0 bases and J dropped 6; count of bases not matched to a gene: 7. CDR3 loop: CSARDFTGTGAEAFF. The CDR3 bases that were read are TGCAGTGCTAGAGATTTTACCGGGACAGGGGCTGAA.

Note on this clone: With the read ending 3 residues before the CDR3 end, the germline J gene is used to fill in that end. This chain connects TRBV5-1 to TRBJ1-2; 7 positions agree with TRBD1. Germline trimming cut 7 bases from V and 2 bases from J; bases unmatched to any gene: 2. Looked up from germline, CDR1 is SGHRS and CDR2 is YFSETQ. The CDR3 contains 12 residues. The part of the CDR3 DNA that was read is TGCGCCAGCGGGACAGAGAACTATGGC. It is translated as CASGTENYG. The entire CDR3 protein reads CASGTENYGYTF. Variable domain in full (rest from reference TRBV5-1 and TRBJ1-2): KAGVTQTPRYLIKTRGQQVTLSCSPISGHRSVSWYQQTPGQGLQFLFEYFSETQRNKGNFPGRFSGRQFSNSRSEMNVSTLELGDSALYLCASGTENYGYTFGSGTRLTVV.

Remarks on this clone: The read ends 3 residues shy of where the CDR3 ends; the end is completed using the germline J gene. The chain uses TRBV5-1 and TRBJ2-2, with 8 bases aligning to TRBD1. V shed 7 bases, J shed 1 base, and the junction held 6 bases outside the gene matches. CDR1 is SGHRS and CDR2 is YFSETQ in the germline V gene. The CDR3 covers 15 residues. The sequenced part of the CDR3 DNA is TGCGCCAGCCGAACCGGGACAGGGAACACCGGGGAG. Residues: CASRTGTGNTGE. The entire CDR3 protein is CASRTGTGNTGELFF. Combining the CDR3 with reference TRBV5-1 and TRBJ2-2 gives the whole variable domain KAGVTQTPRYLIKTRGQQVTLSCSPISGHRSVSWYQQTPGQGLQFLFEYFSETQRNKGNFPGRFSGRQFSNSRSEMNVSTLELGDSALYLCASRTGTGNTGELFFGEGSRLTVL.

This clone is identified as medium-sized (0.01 to 0.1%) from frequency. The sequenced fragment ends 3 residues before the CDR3 boundary, so the rest is inferred from the germline J gene. The chain links TRBV18 to TRBJ2-3, with D hard to call. Trimming stripped 4 bases from V and 0 bases from J, with 5 bases between. CDR1 is KGHSH, CDR2 LQKENI, per germline. CDR3 size: 13 residues. CDR3 DNA (partial): TGTGCCAGCTCACTCATTAGCACAGATACG. This translates into CASSLISTDT. In full, the CDR3 reads CASSLISTDTQYF.

Remarks on this clone: The read comes to an end 3 residues before the CDR3 does, leaving the germline J gene to fill in the end. The V and J genes are TRBV18 and TRBJ2-1; 12 positions agree with TRBD2. The CDR3 has 17 residues. Germline loops: CDR1 KGHSH, CDR2 LQKENI. Trimming removed 6 bases from V and 0 bases from J; junction bases left unmatched: 6. Incomplete CDR3 DNA: TGTGCCAGCTCTCGAGGGACTAGCGGGCTCTCCTACAATGAG. It codes for CASSRGTSGLSYNE. The full CDR3 is CASSRGTSGLSYNEQFF. Looking up the rest from reference TRBV18 and TRBJ2-1 gives the full variable domain: NAGVMQNPRHLVRRRGQEARLRCSPMKGHSHVYWYRQLPEEGLKFMVYLQKENIIDESGMPKERFSAEFPKEGPSILRIQQVVRGDSAAYFCASSRGTSGLSYNEQFFGPGTRLTVL.

With regard to this clone: The CDR3 extends 3 residues past the end of the read, so its final part is completed from the germline J gene. The V and J genes are TRBV6-2 or TRBV6-3 and TRBJ2-7; perhaps TRBD2 as D (6 bases). Germline CDR1 reads MNHEY; CDR2 reads SVGEGT. CDR3 length: 14 amino acids. V was cut by 2 bases and J by 6 bases, with 14 bases left in between. The CDR3 sequence is CASSYHRDWLEQYF. Incomplete CDR3 DNA: TGTGCCAGCAGTTACCACCGGGACTGGCTCGAG.

Notes on this clone: The observed sequence ends 3 residues before the CDR3 terminus, with the missing tail filled in from the germline J gene. The rearrangement links TRBV6-2 or TRBV6-3 to TRBJ1-1, with 7 bases aligning to TRBD1. J lost 5 bases, V lost 7 bases, and 10 bases had no gene match. The CDR3 runs to 14 residues. The germline V gene has CDR1 MNHEY and CDR2 SVGEGT. The CDR3 bases that were read are TGTGCCAGCAAGAGACAGGGTAGTCGGACTGAA. Protein product: CASKRQGSRTE. Given in full, the CDR3 is CASKRQGSRTEAFF.

With respect to this clone: The read falls 3 residues short of the CDR3 end, and the missing part is taken from the germline J gene. This chain connects TRBV20-1 to TRBJ2-5; TRBD1 matches at 8 bases. The CDR3 contains 14 residues. V dropped 6 bases and J dropped 5; count of bases not matched to a gene: 11. The germline gives CDR1 DFQATT, CDR2 SNEGSKA (reference sequence). CDR3 loop: CSAGQGSFRETQYF. CDR3 DNA, as far as it was read: TGCAGTGCCGGACAGGGTAGTTTTCGGGAGACC.

Comment on this clone: The read comes to an end 3 residues before the CDR3 does, leaving the germline J gene to fill in the end. The chain joins TRBV20-1 to TRBJ1-1; D remains ambiguous. CDR3 length: 15 residues. V dropped 6 bases and J dropped 6 bases, with 23 bases sitting between them. The V gene's germline CDR1 is DFQATT and CDR2 SNEGSKA (reference sequence). The sequenced part of the CDR3 DNA is TGCAGTGCCCCCCGGTCACCTAACCGGGGTGCTGAA. Encoded protein: CSAPRSPNRGAE. The entire CDR3 is CSAPRSPNRGAEAFF.

As concerns this clone: The CDR3 end falls 3 residues outside the read, so it is completed with the germline J gene. V gene TRBV20-1 combines with J gene TRBJ2-3; 12 nucleotides align to TRBD2. J lost 4 bases, V lost 1 base, and 12 bases had no gene match. Germline loops: CDR1 DFQATT, CDR2 SNEGSKA (reference sequence). This CDR3 is 18 amino acids long. CDR3 sequence reads: CSARVGLAGKGGSDTQYF. The covered CDR3 bases are TGCAGTGCTAGAGTTGGACTAGCGGGGAAAGGTGGATCAGATACG.

Notes on this clone: The sequenced fragment ends 3 residues before the CDR3 boundary, so the rest is inferred from the germline J gene. V usage is TRBV7-6 and J usage is TRBJ2-5, with 9 bases matching TRBD2. Germline V gene sequence: CDR1 SGHVS, CDR2 FNYEAQ. Losses at the gene ends were 0 bases for V and 2 bases for J; bases not matched to a gene: 1. The CDR3 contains 15 residues. The CDR3 region is CASSLAAGGQETQYF. The DNA read from the CDR3 is TGTGCCAGCAGCTTAGCGGCGGGGGGGCAAGAGACC. Filled out from reference TRBV7-6 and TRBJ2-5, the complete variable domain reads GAGVSQSPRYKVTKRGQDVALRCDPISGHVSLYWYRQALGQGPEFLTYFNYEAQQDKSGLPNDRFSAERPEGSISTLTIQRTEQRDSAMYRCASSLAAGGQETQYFGPGTRLLVL.

Note on this clone: The observed sequence ends 3 residues before the CDR3 terminus, with the missing tail filled in from the germline J gene. The chain has TRBV18 and TRBJ1-1; the D gene is possibly TRBD1 (5 bases). The CDR3 sequence is 12 residues long. Germline CDR1 is KGHSH and CDR2 is LQKENI. CDR3 residues: CASSPDSGEAFF. The sequenced CDR3 bases are TGTGCCAGCTCACCCGACAGTGGGGAA.

A note on this clone: The missing CDR3 end, 3 residues past where the read stops, is filled in from the germline J gene. The chain combines TRBV5-1 with TRBJ1-3, with 8 bases matching TRBD1. Germline CDR1 and CDR2: SGHRS and YFSETQ. CDR3 length: 16 amino acids. V dropped 0 bases and J dropped 0; count of bases not matched to a gene: 2. The CDR3 loop is CASSLATGGSGNTIYF. The covered CDR3 bases are TGCGCCAGCAGCTTGGCAACAGGGGGCTCTGGAAACACC.

With regard to this clone: Coverage ceases 3 residues before the CDR3 finishes, and the germline J gene fills in the end. This chain connects TRBV27 to TRBJ1-6, with D perhaps matching TRBD1 (6 bases). The CDR3 extends over 16 amino acids. Germline V lookup: CDR1 MNHEY, CDR2 SMNVEV (reference sequence). The ends were cut back, 5 bases at V and 6 bases at J, with 17 bases in the middle. CDR3 sequence: CASSPTLGQFNSPLHF. The covered CDR3 bases are TGTGCCAGCAGTCCTACCCTCGGACAGTTTAATTCACCC.

On this clone: The read gets to within 3 residues of the CDR3 end, and the germline J gene fills in the rest. This rearrangement joins TRBV4-1 to TRBJ1-2, with 7 bases lining up with TRBD1. This CDR3 region has 14 residues. V was pared by 1 base and J by 5 bases, with 4 bases of the junction left unmatched. In germline, CDR1 is MGHRA, CDR2 YSYEKL. CDR3 region: CASSQAGQLYGYTF. The DNA read from the CDR3 is TGCGCCAGCAGCCAAGCGGGACAGTTATATGGC.

Of note for this clone: The read ends 3 residues early relative to the CDR3; the germline J gene fills the gap. V gene TRBV5-1 combines with J gene TRBJ2-5, with 7 bases lining up with TRBD1. The CDR3 runs to 16 residues. Germline V gene data show CDR1 as SGHRS and CDR2 as YFSETQ. Unmatched junction bases numbered 10, after V lost 3 bases and J lost 2 bases. The sequenced part of the CDR3 DNA is TGCGCCAGCAGCTCACTGGGACAGCGACTACAAGAGACC. The encoded protein is CASSSLGQRLQET. The CDR3 in its entirety is CASSSLGQRLQETQYF.

CDR3 DNA, as far as it was read: TGTGCCAGCAGCCCAAGGGGCACCCGGAGAGAAAAA. This codes for CASSPRGTRREK. The entire CDR3 protein reads CASSPRGTRREKLFF. The V and J genes are TRBV7-2 and TRBJ1-4; D is perhaps TRBD1 (5 bases). With the read ending 3 residues before the CDR3 end, the germline J gene is used to fill in that end. Trimming pared 5 bases from V and 8 bases from J, leaving 18 bases between. The CDR3 sequence is 15 residues long. Germline values: CDR1 SGHTA, CDR2 FQGNSA.

Notes on this clone: The read ends 3 residues early relative to the CDR3; the germline J gene fills the gap. The chain links TRBV4-2 to TRBJ2-7, with 10 positions matching TRBD1. The CDR3 covers 17 residues. CDR1 is LGHNA, CDR2 YNFKEQ, per germline. V lost 3 bases, J lost 5 bases, and 13 bases stayed unmatched. The part of the CDR3 DNA that was read is TGTGCCAGCAGCCATCGCTTCGAGGGACAGGGGCAAGACGAG. Amino acids: CASSHRFEGQGQDE. The whole CDR3 reads CASSHRFEGQGQDEQYF.

A remark on this clone: The DNA ends 3 residues before the CDR3 does, and the rest of the CDR3 is filled in from the germline J gene. Within the sample, other DNA sequences also encode this same CDR3. The chain employs TRBV2 and TRBJ2-5; 7 bases fit TRBD2. V shed 6 bases and J 0 bases; nucleotides not matched to a gene: 1. In germline, CDR1 is SNHLY, CDR2 FYNNEI. The CDR3 covers 13 residues. This CDR3 is CASRGLDQETQYF. The CDR3 bases that were read are TGTGCCAGCAGAGGACTAGACCAAGAGACC.

About this clone itself: The read comes to an end 3 residues before the CDR3 does, leaving the germline J gene to fill in the end. The V and J genes are TRBV2 and TRBJ2-5, with 8 bases aligning to TRBD1. V lost 5 bases and J lost 1; bases outside the gene matches: 3. The CDR3 has 14 residues. Germline V gives CDR1 SNHLY, CDR2 FYNNEI. The DNA read from the CDR3 is TGTGCCAGCAGTTGGACAGGGATCCAAGAGACC. It specifies CASSWTGIQET. The CDR3 in full is CASSWTGIQETQYF. Using reference TRBV2 and TRBJ2-5 for the parts outside the CDR3, the full variable domain is EPEVTQTPSHQVTQMGQEVILRCVPISNHLYFYWYRQILGQKVEFLVSFYNNEISEKSEIFDDQFSVERPDGSNFTLKIRSTKLEDSAMYFCASSWTGIQETQYFGPGTRLLVL.

This chain's CDR3 is CASSIIGLADNTGELFF. The sequenced part of the CDR3 DNA is TGTGCCAGTAGTATAATCGGACTAGCGGATAACACCGGGGAG. The chain links TRBV19 to TRBJ2-2; 10 bases are a match to TRBD2. The read comes to an end 3 residues before the CDR3 does, leaving the germline J gene to fill in the end. CDR1 and CDR2 from the germline V gene are LNHDA and SQIVND (reference sequence). With V trimmed by 2 bases and J by 2 bases, 5 bases remained unmatched. The CDR3 contains 17 residues.

A word on this clone: The CDR3 end lies 3 residues beyond the end of the read and is filled in from the germline J gene. The rearrangement joins TRBV30 to TRBJ2-5; D is possibly TRBD1 (6 bases). CDR3 length: 13 amino acids. Trimming cost V 6 bases and J 5 bases, with 16 bases left between them. The germline V gene has CDR1 GTSNPN and CDR2 SVGIG (reference sequence). Partial CDR3 DNA: TGTGCCTGTCACGGGACAAACGGCGAGACC. Its translation: CACHGTNGET. The full-length CDR3 reads as CACHGTNGETQYF.

For this clone: The CDR3 is cut off 3 residues early in the read; its end comes from the germline J gene. The chain is built from TRBV5-4 and TRBJ2-7; D is possibly TRBD1 (5 bases). Germline V gene lookup returns CDR1 SGHNT and CDR2 YYREEE (reference sequence). The CDR3 totals 14 residues. Trimming pared 2 bases from V and 5 bases from J, leaving 14 bases between. The CDR3 spells CASSFFSGSHEQYF. Partial CDR3 DNA: TGTGCCAGCAGCTTTTTTTCAGGGTCCCACGAG.